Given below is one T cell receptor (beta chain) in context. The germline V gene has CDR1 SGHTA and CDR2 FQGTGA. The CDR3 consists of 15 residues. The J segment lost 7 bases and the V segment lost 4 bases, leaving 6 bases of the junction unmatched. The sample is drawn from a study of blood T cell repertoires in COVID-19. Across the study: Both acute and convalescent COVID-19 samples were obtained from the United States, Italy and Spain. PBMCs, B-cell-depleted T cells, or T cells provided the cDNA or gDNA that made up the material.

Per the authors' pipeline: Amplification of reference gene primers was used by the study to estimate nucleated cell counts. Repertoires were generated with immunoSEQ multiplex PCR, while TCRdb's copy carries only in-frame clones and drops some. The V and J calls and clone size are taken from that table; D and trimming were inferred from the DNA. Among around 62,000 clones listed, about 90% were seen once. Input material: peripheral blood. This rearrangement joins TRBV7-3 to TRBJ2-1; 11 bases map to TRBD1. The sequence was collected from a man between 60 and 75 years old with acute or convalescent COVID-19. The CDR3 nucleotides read TGTGCCAGCAGCTATGGACAGGGGGCGGGAAATGAGCAGTTCTTC. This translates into CASSYGQGAGNEQFF.